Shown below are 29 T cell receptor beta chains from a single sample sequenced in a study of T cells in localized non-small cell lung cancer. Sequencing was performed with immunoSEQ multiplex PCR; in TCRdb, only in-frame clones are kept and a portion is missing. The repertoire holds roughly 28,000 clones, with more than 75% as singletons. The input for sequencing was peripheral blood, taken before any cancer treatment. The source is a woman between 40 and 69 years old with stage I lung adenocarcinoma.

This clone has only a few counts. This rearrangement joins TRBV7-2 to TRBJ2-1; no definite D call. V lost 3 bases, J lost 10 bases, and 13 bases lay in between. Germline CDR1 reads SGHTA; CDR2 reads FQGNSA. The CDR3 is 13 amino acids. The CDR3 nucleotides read TGTGCCAGCAGCTTGAACTCCGTCGGGGAGCAGTTCTTC. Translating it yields CASSLNSVGEQFF. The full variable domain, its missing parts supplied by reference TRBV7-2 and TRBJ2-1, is GAGVSQSPSNKVTEKGKDVELRCDPISGHTALYWYRQSLGQGLEFLIYFQGNSAPDKSGLPSDRFSAERTGGSVSTLTIQRTQQEDSAVYLCASSLNSVGEQFFGPGTRLTVL.

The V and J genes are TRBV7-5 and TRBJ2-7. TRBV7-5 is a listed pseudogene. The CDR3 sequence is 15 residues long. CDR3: CARRPYRRPGNEQYF. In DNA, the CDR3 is TGTGCCAGAAGACCATACCGACGGCCTGGGAACGAGCAGTACTTC.

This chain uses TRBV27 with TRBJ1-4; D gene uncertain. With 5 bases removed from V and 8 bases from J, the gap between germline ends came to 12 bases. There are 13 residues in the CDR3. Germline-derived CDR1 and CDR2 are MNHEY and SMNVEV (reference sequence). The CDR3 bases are TGTGCCAGCAGTAAGATTTCTCAGGAAAAACTGTTTTTT. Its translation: CASSKISQEKLFF. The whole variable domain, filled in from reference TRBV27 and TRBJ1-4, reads EAQVTQNPRYLITVTGKKLTVTCSQNMNHEYMSWYRQDPGLGLRQIYYSMNVEVTDKGDVPEGYKVSRKEKRNFPLILESPSPNQTSLYFCASSKISQEKLFFGSGTQLSVL.

CDR3 loop: CASSRVAGGENHEQFF. The CDR3 bases are TGCGCCAGCAGCCGAGTCGCGGGGGGGGAAAATCATGAGCAGTTCTTC. The chain has TRBV4-3 and TRBJ2-1, with 9 nucleotides matching TRBD2. This CDR3 is built from 16 residues. With 4 bases clipped from V and 8 bases from J, the junction kept 12 bases outside the gene matches. Germline lookup yields CDR1 LGHNA and CDR2 YSLEER.

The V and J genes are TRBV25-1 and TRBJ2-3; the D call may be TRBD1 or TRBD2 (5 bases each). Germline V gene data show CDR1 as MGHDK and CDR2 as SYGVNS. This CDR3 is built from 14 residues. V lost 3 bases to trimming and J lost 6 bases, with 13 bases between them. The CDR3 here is CASSEAREWDTQYF. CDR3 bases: TGTGCCAGCAGTGAGGCCAGGGAGTGGGATACGCAGTATTTT.

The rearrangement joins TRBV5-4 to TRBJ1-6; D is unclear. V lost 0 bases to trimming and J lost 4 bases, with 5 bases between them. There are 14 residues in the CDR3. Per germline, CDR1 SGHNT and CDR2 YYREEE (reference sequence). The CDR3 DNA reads TGTGCCAGCAGCTTGGACGGGTATAATTCACCCCTCCACTTT. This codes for CASSLDGYNSPLHF. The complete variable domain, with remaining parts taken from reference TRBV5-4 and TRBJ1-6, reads ETGVTQSPTHLIKTRGQQVTLRCSSQSGHNTVSWYQQALGQGPQFIFQYYREEENGRGNFPPRFSGLQFPNYSSELNVNALELDDSALYLCASSLDGYNSPLHFGNGTRLTVT.

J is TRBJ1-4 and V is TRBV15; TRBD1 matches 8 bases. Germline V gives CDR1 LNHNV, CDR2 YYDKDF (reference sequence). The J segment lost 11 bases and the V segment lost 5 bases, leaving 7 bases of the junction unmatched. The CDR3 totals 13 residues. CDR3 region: CATSQDRVGKLFF. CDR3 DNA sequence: TGTGCCACCAGCCAGGACAGGGTTGGGAAACTGTTTTTT.

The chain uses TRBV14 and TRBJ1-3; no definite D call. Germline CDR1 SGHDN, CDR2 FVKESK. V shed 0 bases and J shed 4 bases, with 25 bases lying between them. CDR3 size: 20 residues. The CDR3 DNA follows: TGTGCCAGCAGCCAAGACGGAGTGCGCGACGGAGGGATAGGGGGAAACACCATATATTTT. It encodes CASSQDGVRDGGIGGNTIYF.

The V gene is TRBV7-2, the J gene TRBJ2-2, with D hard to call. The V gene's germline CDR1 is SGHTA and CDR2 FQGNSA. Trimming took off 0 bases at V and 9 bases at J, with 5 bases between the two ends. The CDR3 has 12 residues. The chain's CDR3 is CASSLAQRELFF. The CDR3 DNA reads TGTGCCAGCAGCTTAGCTCAACGGGAGCTGTTTTTT.

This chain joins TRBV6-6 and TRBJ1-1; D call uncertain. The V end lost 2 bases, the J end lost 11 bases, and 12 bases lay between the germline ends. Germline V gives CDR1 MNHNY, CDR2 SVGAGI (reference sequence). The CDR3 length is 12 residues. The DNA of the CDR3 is TGTGCCAGCAGTTACGGTGTATGGGAGGCTTTCTTT. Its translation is CASSYGVWEAFF.

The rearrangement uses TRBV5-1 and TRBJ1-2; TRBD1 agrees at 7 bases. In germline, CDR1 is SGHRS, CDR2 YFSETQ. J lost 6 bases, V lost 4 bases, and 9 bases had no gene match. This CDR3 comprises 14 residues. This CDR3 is CASSRQGEEDGYTF. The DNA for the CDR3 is TGCGCCAGCAGCCGACAGGGAGAAGAGGATGGCTACACCTTC. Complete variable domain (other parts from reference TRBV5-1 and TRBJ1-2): KAGVTQTPRYLIKTRGQQVTLSCSPISGHRSVSWYQQTPGQGLQFLFEYFSETQRNKGNFPGRFSGRQFSNSRSEMNVSTLELGDSALYLCASSRQGEEDGYTFGSGTRLTVV.

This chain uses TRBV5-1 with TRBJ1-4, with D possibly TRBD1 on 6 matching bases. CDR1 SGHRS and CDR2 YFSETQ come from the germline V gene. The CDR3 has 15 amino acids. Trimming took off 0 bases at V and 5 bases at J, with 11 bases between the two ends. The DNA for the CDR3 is TGCGCCAGCAGCTTGGGGACAGTAACAAATGAAAAACTGTTTTTT. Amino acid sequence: CASSLGTVTNEKLFF.

CDR3: CASTHQGLSNQPQHF. The CDR3 coding sequence is TGTGCCAGCACCCATCAGGGCTTAAGCAATCAGCCCCAGCATTTT. The chain has TRBV5-4 and TRBJ1-5; TRBD1 might be the D (5 bases). The CDR3 covers 15 residues. Germline V gene data show CDR1 as SGHNT and CDR2 as YYREEE (reference sequence). Trimming pared 6 bases from V and 1 base from J, leaving 14 bases between.

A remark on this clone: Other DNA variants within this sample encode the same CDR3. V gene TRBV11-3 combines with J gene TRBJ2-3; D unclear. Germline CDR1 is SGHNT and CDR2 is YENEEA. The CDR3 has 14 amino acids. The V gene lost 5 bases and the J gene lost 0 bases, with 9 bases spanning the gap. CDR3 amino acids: CASSLGRSTDTQYF. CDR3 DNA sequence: TGTGCCAGCAGCCTCGGACGTAGCACAGATACGCAGTATTTT.

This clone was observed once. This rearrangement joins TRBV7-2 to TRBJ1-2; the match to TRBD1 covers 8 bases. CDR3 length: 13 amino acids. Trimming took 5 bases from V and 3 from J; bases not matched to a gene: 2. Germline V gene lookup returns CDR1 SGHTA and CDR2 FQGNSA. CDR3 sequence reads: CASSPDRDYGYTF. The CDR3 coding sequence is TGTGCCAGCAGCCCGGACAGGGACTATGGCTACACCTTC.

The CDR3 loop reads CASSLGGGALETQYF. CDR3 in DNA: TGTGCCAGCAGCTTAGGCGGGGGGGCCCTAGAGACCCAGTACTTC. The V call is TRBV11-2, the J call TRBJ2-5; 9 nucleotides match TRBD2. The CDR3 sequence is 15 residues long. Per the germline V gene, CDR1 is SGHAT and CDR2 is FQNNGV. Trimming removed 1 base from V and 4 bases from J; junction bases left unmatched: 4.

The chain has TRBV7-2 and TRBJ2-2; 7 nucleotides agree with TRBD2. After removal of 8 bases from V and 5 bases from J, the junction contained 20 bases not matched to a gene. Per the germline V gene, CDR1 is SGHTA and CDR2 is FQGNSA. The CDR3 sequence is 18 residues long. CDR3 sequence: CASCTGIDPEGGTGELFF. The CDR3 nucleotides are TGTGCCAGCTGCACCGGGATCGACCCCGAGGGAGGGACCGGGGAGCTGTTTTTT.

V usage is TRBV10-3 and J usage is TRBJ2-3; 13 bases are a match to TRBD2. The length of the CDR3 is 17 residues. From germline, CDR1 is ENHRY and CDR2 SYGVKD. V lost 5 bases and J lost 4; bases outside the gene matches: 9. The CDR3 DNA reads TGTGCCATCAGTCTGGGAACTAGCGGGGGGGCATCAGATACGCAGTATTTT. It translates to CAISLGTSGGASDTQYF.

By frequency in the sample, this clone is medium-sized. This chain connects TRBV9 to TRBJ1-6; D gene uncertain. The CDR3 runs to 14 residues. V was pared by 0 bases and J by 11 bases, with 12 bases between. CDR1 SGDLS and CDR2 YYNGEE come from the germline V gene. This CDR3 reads CASSVEGESAPLHF. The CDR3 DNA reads TGTGCCAGCAGCGTAGAGGGAGAAAGTGCACCCCTCCACTTT.

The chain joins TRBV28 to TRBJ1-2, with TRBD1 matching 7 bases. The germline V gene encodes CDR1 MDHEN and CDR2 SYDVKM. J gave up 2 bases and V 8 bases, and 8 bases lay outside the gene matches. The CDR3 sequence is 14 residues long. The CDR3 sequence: CASDHRTGNYGYTF. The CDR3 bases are TGTGCCAGCGATCATAGGACAGGCAACTATGGCTACACCTTC.

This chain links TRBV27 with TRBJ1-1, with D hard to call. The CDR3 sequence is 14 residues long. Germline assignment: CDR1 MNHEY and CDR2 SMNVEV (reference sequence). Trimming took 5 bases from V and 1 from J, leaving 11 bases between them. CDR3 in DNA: TGTGCCAGCAGTCCCCGCGTACGGAACACTGAAGCTTTCTTT. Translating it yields CASSPRVRNTEAFF.

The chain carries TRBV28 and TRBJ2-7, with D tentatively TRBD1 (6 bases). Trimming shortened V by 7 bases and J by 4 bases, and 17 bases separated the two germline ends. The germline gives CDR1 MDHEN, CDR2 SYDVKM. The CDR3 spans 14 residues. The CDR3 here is CASTDRQERYEQYF. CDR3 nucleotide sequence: TGTGCCAGCACCGACCGACAGGAGAGGTACGAGCAGTACTTC.

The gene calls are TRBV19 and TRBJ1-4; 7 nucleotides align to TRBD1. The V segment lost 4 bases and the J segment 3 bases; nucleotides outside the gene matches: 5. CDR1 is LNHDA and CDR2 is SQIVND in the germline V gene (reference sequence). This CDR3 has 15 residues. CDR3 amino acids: CASSTSGGPNEKLFF. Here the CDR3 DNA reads TGTGCCAGTAGTACCTCAGGGGGGCCTAATGAAAAACTGTTTTTT.

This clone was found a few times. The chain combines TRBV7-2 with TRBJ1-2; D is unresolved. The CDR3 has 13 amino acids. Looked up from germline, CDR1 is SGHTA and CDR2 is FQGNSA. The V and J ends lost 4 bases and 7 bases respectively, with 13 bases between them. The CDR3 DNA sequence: TGTGCCAGCAGCTCTAGGTTGGTTGGTGGCTACACCTTC. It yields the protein CASSSRLVGGYTF.

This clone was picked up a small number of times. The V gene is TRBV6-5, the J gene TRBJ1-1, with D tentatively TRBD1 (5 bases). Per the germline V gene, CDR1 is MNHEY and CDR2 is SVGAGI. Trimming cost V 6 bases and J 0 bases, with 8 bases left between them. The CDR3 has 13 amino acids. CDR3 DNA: TGTGCCAGCAGCCTGACAGTGAACACTGAAGCTTTCTTT. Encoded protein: CASSLTVNTEAFF.

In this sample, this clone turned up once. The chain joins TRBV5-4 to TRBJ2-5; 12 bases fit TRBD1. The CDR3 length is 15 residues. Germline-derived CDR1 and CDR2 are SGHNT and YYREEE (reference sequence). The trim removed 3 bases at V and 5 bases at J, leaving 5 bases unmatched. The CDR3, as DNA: TGTGCCAGCAGCTGGGGACAGGGGGCCAGGGAGACCCAGTACTTC. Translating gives CASSWGQGARETQYF. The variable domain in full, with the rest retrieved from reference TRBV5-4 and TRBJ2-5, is ETGVTQSPTHLIKTRGQQVTLRCSSQSGHNTVSWYQQALGQGPQFIFQYYREEENGRGNFPPRFSGLQFPNYSSELNVNALELDDSALYLCASSWGQGARETQYFGPGTRLLVL.

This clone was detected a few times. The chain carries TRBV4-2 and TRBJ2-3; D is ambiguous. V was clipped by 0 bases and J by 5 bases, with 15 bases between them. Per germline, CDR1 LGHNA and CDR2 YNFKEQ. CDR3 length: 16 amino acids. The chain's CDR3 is CASSQEKRSAGDTQYF. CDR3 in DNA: TGTGCCAGCAGCCAAGAAAAACGGTCAGCAGGAGATACGCAGTATTTT.

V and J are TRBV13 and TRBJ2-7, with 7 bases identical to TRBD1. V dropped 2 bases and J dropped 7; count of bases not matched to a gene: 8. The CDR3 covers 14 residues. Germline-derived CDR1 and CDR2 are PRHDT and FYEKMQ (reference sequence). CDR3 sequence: CASSLRQGSGEQYF. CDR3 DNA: TGTGCCAGCAGCTTAAGACAGGGATCGGGTGAGCAGTACTTC.

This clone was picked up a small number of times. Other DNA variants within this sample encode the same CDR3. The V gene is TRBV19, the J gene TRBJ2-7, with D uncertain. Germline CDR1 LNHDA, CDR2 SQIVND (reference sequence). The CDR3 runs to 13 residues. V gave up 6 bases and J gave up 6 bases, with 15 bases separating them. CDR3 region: CASSRRDRVEQYF. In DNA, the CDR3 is TGTGCCAGTAGCCGACGAGATCGGGTCGAGCAGTACTTC.